A selection of T cell receptor beta chains follows, all from one sample in a study of blood T cell repertoires in COVID-19. Produced via immunoSEQ multiplex PCR; TCRdb's table is partial and in-frame only. The sample carries roughly 100,000 clones, roughly 79% recorded once. Sequenced sample: peripheral blood. The receptors here all came from a man aged 80 or over with acute or convalescent COVID-19. The conserved cysteine and the conserved F or W are not part of the CDR3 here. Each record gives: clone size, J gene, V gene, CDR3 length, CDR3 protein. Part of the rows lack a size; the others show once, few, many or a class for expanded clones.

clone_size: -
j_call: TRBJ1-3
v_call: TRBV27
cdr3_length: 16
cdr3_aa: ASSRHYRALFSGNTIY

clone_size: -
j_call: TRBJ1-1
v_call: TRBV5-6
cdr3_length: 15
cdr3_aa: ASSSLGNALLNTEAF

clone_size: -
j_call: TRBJ2-1
v_call: TRBV7-2
cdr3_length: 15
cdr3_aa: ASSWRGLAGGNNEQF

clone_size: -
j_call: TRBJ2-3
v_call: TRBV27
cdr3_length: 12
cdr3_aa: ASSPGLATDTQY

clone_size: -
j_call: TRBJ2-7
v_call: TRBV29-1
cdr3_length: 12
cdr3_aa: SVSPGQGPYEQY

clone_size: -
j_call: TRBJ1-5
v_call: TRBV2
cdr3_length: 13
cdr3_aa: ASSEERTRGRPQH

clone_size: -
j_call: TRBJ1-1
v_call: TRBV28
cdr3_length: 11
cdr3_aa: ASSFPVGTEAF

clone_size: -
j_call: TRBJ2-7
v_call: TRBV4-2
cdr3_length: 13
cdr3_aa: ASSQAGQNAREQY

clone_size: -
j_call: TRBJ2-3
v_call: TRBV5-1
cdr3_length: 14
cdr3_aa: ASSLGARQKGDTQY

clone_size: -
j_call: TRBJ1-1
v_call: TRBV6-6
cdr3_length: 13
cdr3_aa: ASSQLGQGHAEAF

clone_size: -
j_call: TRBJ1-2
v_call: TRBV12-3/TRBV12-4
cdr3_length: 10
cdr3_aa: ASSRGPAGYT

clone_size: -
j_call: TRBJ2-7
v_call: TRBV28
cdr3_length: 12
cdr3_aa: ASRASSGNYEQY

clone_size: once
j_call: TRBJ1-2
v_call: TRBV5-1
cdr3_length: 12
cdr3_aa: ASSLGRGNLGYT

clone_size: few
j_call: TRBJ2-1
v_call: TRBV19
cdr3_length: 12
cdr3_aa: ASSKRGPRNEQF

clone_size: -
j_call: TRBJ1-2
v_call: TRBV10-3
cdr3_length: 12
cdr3_aa: AISEAGGIGSDT

clone_size: -
j_call: TRBJ1-2
v_call: TRBV24-1
cdr3_length: 11
cdr3_aa: ATSDRNGDGYT

clone_size: -
j_call: TRBJ2-1
v_call: TRBV3-1/TRBV3-2
cdr3_length: 15
cdr3_aa: ASSYGTSGRSRNEQF

clone_size: -
j_call: TRBJ2-2
v_call: TRBV5-1
cdr3_length: 14
cdr3_aa: ASSYLAGGNTGELF

clone_size: -
j_call: TRBJ1-4
v_call: TRBV5-1
cdr3_length: 12
cdr3_aa: ASSFGDRDEKLF

clone_size: -
j_call: TRBJ2-5
v_call: TRBV7-2
cdr3_length: 16
cdr3_aa: ASSFRPTSGRKGETQY

clone_size: few
j_call: TRBJ2-7
v_call: TRBV7-6
cdr3_length: 14
cdr3_aa: ASSLARTGGSYEQY

clone_size: -
j_call: TRBJ2-3
v_call: TRBV7-3
cdr3_length: 15
cdr3_aa: ASSSGGLAGATDTQY

clone_size: many
j_call: TRBJ2-1
v_call: TRBV30
cdr3_length: 13
cdr3_aa: AWSAASGEMDEQF

clone_size: -
j_call: TRBJ2-1
v_call: TRBV11-2
cdr3_length: 9
cdr3_aa: ASSLSPEQF

clone_size: -
j_call: TRBJ1-1
v_call: TRBV28
cdr3_length: 12
cdr3_aa: ASSFSQGNTEAF

clone_size: few
j_call: TRBJ2-2
v_call: TRBV2
cdr3_length: 13
cdr3_aa: ASHLGGSNTGELF

clone_size: -
j_call: TRBJ1-3
v_call: TRBV7-2
cdr3_length: 14
cdr3_aa: ASSGGQVGSGNTIY

clone_size: -
j_call: TRBJ2-1
v_call: TRBV18
cdr3_length: 12
cdr3_aa: ASSPWTVYNEQF

clone_size: -
j_call: TRBJ1-5
v_call: TRBV19
cdr3_length: 13
cdr3_aa: ASQQGANSNQPQH

clone_size: -
j_call: TRBJ1-1
v_call: TRBV29-1
cdr3_length: 12
cdr3_aa: SVSPGHLNTEAF